The 25 T cell receptor beta chains presented below share a single source sample, sequenced in a study of OX40 agonist ivuxolimab in advanced cancers. Repertoires were generated with immunoSEQ multiplex PCR, while TCRdb's copy carries only in-frame clones and drops some. The table lists approximately 82,000 clones, about 90% of them singletons. The material was CD4+ or CD8+ T cells sorted from blood, obtained in a trial of the OX40 agonist ivuxolimab. The source of these receptors is an adult with an advanced solid tumor such as melanoma, head and neck, liver or kidney cancer.

The chain is built from TRBV6-5 and TRBJ2-7, with 11 nucleotides matching TRBD1. The CDR3 runs to 15 residues. The germline V gene encodes CDR1 MNHEY and CDR2 SVGAGI. V dropped 6 bases and J dropped 4; count of bases not matched to a gene: 8. CDR3: CASRPGQGAFYEQYF. As DNA, the CDR3 is TGTGCCAGCAGACCCGGACAGGGGGCTTTTTACGAGCAGTACTTC.

V gene TRBV5-1 combines with J gene TRBJ2-2, with 8 positions matching TRBD2. The trim removed 4 bases at V and 2 bases at J, leaving 7 bases unmatched. The CDR3 consists of 16 residues. The germline gives CDR1 SGHRS, CDR2 YFSETQ. This CDR3 reads CASSIIAGLNTGELFF. The DNA of the CDR3 is TGCGCCAGCAGCATCATAGCGGGACTAAACACCGGGGAGCTGTTTTTT.

This clone has a handful of counts. The chain employs TRBV29-1 and TRBJ2-7; 9 bases are shared with TRBD1. Per the germline V gene, CDR1 is SQVTM and CDR2 is ANQGSEA. The CDR3 sequence is 13 residues long. The V gene end was trimmed by 7 bases and the J gene end by 2 bases; junction bases not matched to a gene: 6. CDR3 protein: CSEAGQGTYEQYF. The CDR3 DNA reads TGCAGCGAAGCCGGACAGGGGACCTACGAGCAGTACTTC.

Here the CDR3 DNA reads TGTGCCAGCAGTTACTCAACACAGGGGACCACTGAAGCTTTCTTT. Translation gives CASSYSTQGTTEAFF. The chain carries TRBV6-5 and TRBJ1-1; 7 bases align to TRBD1. The CDR3 consists of 15 residues. In germline, CDR1 is MNHEY, CDR2 SVGAGI. V lost 0 bases and J lost 4; bases outside the gene matches: 5.

The chain has TRBV18 and TRBJ1-4, with a possible D match to TRBD1 (5 bases). Germline values: CDR1 KGHSH, CDR2 LQKENI. V lost 4 bases and J lost 0, with 6 bases in between. This CDR3 has 14 residues. In DNA form, the CDR3 reads TGTGCCAGCTCACGGACAACAACTAATGAAAAACTGTTTTTT. This translates into CASSRTTTNEKLFF. Full variable domain (rest looked up from reference TRBV18 and TRBJ1-4): NAGVMQNPRHLVRRRGQEARLRCSPMKGHSHVYWYRQLPEEGLKFMVYLQKENIIDESGMPKERFSAEFPKEGPSILRIQQVVRGDSAAYFCASSRTTTNEKLFFGSGTQLSVL.

This clone appeared a single time. The chain combines TRBV6-5 with TRBJ1-2; 7 nucleotides agree with TRBD1. V lost 6 bases, J lost 11 bases, and 6 bases stayed unmatched. Germline V gene data show CDR1 as MNHEY and CDR2 as SVGAGI. The CDR3 covers 11 residues. CDR3 nucleotide sequence: TGTGCCAGCAGGTCACAGGGGCTTTACACCTTC. Amino acid sequence: CASRSQGLYTF.

The genes are TRBV7-2 and TRBJ2-7; D may correspond to TRBD1 or TRBD2 (6 bases each). The V gene's germline CDR1 is SGHTA and CDR2 FQGNSA. The CDR3 is 14 residues long. The V end was cut by 5 bases, the J end by 5 bases, with 16 bases between. The CDR3 loop is CASSQTRGEHEQYF. The CDR3 bases are TGTGCCAGCAGCCAGACAAGGGGGGAACACGAGCAGTACTTC.

The chain employs TRBV25-1 and TRBJ2-7, with D uncertain. Trimming removed 4 bases at V and 2 bases at J, with 9 bases between. Per the germline V gene, CDR1 is MGHDK and CDR2 is SYGVNS. The CDR3 contains 13 residues. CDR3 region: CASSGDTTYEQYF. CDR3 DNA: TGTGCCAGCAGTGGAGACACTACCTACGAGCAGTACTTC.

The chain couples TRBV5-8 to TRBJ2-2; D not certain. CDR3 size: 15 residues. Trimming shortened V by 4 bases and J by 1 base, and 11 bases separated the two germline ends. The germline gives CDR1 SGHTS, CDR2 YDEGEE. Here the CDR3 DNA reads TGTGCCAGCAGCCCACTGCGGTTGAACACCGGGGAGCTGTTTTTT. Translated: CASSPLRLNTGELFF.

The chain links TRBV5-5 to TRBJ1-5; no firm D call. V lost 2 bases, J lost 3 bases, and 6 bases lay in between. There are 13 residues in the CDR3. Per germline, CDR1 SGHKS and CDR2 YYEKEE (reference sequence). The CDR3 region is CASSLTPNQPQHF. CDR3 bases: TGTGCCAGCAGCTTAACACCCAATCAGCCCCAGCATTTT.

This rearrangement joins TRBV7-2 to TRBJ2-7, with D unresolved. Germline assignment: CDR1 SGHTA and CDR2 FQGNSA. The CDR3 consists of 15 residues. Trimming cost V 4 bases and J 4 bases, with 17 bases left between them. In DNA, the CDR3 is TGTGCCAGCAGCTCAGACACTTGGACCCGTTACGAGCAGTACTTC. Protein sequence: CASSSDTWTRYEQYF.

V gene TRBV6-8 combines with J gene TRBJ2-3, with D maybe TRBD2 (6 bases). V lost 2 bases, J lost 4 bases, and 10 bases lay in between. Germline V gene sequence: CDR1 MNHGY, CDR2 SAAAGT. The CDR3 consists of 14 residues. CDR3 coding DNA: TGTGCCAGCAGTTACGGGACTCCCCCAGATACGCAGTATTTT. Its protein is CASSYGTPPDTQYF.

The V and J genes are TRBV7-6 and TRBJ1-2; no clear D. The germline V gene encodes CDR1 SGHVS and CDR2 FNYEAQ. The CDR3 covers 15 residues. V was trimmed by 0 bases and J by 7 bases, leaving 15 bases between them. In DNA form, the CDR3 reads TGTGCCAGCAGCTTAGCGCCCCGGGGAGTTGTTGGCTACACCTTC. This encodes CASSLAPRGVVGYTF.

The J gene is TRBJ1-1, the V gene TRBV27; D perhaps matches TRBD1 (6 bases). The V and J ends lost 1 base and 1 base respectively, with 10 bases between them. This CDR3 has 15 amino acids. CDR1 is MNHEY and CDR2 is SMNVEV in the germline V gene (reference sequence). CDR3 bases: TGTGCCAGCAGTTTATTCAGGGGCCGGAACACTGAAGCTTTCTTT. It specifies CASSLFRGRNTEAFF.

This clone was recorded only once. V gene TRBV7-3 combines with J gene TRBJ2-2, with 7 bases aligning to TRBD1. The trim removed 5 bases at V and 0 bases at J, leaving 12 bases unmatched. Germline assignment: CDR1 SGHTA and CDR2 FQGTGA. The length of the CDR3 is 18 residues. The CDR3 protein is CASSPIPDRVSNTGELFF. In DNA form, the CDR3 reads TGTGCCAGCAGCCCAATCCCCGACAGGGTATCGAACACCGGGGAGCTGTTTTTT.

In regard to this clone: The junction shows a germline mismatch at one end, possibly a read error. The V gene is TRBV7-7, the J gene TRBJ2-5; 11 bases map to TRBD2. The CDR3 sequence is 16 residues long. In germline, CDR1 is SSHAT, CDR2 FNYEAQ (reference sequence). The chain's CDR3 is CASSLALAGGKETQYF. The CDR3 bases are TGTGCTAGCAGCTTAGCGTTAGCGGGAGGGAAAGAGACCCAGTACTTC.

The rearrangement links TRBV30 to TRBJ1-5, with D unresolved. This CDR3 is built from 14 residues. CDR1 is GTSNPN and CDR2 is SVGIG in the germline V gene (reference sequence). Trimming stripped 2 bases from V and 12 bases from J, with 20 bases between. The CDR3 DNA reads TGTGCCTGGAGTTCGGGAGGAGGGAGTGGGGTCCAGCATTTT. This codes for CAWSSGGGSGVQHF.

This chain links TRBV15 with TRBJ1-3; TRBD1 matches 9 bases. CDR1 LNHNV and CDR2 YYDKDF come from the germline V gene (reference sequence). The junction had 8 bases not matched to a gene; V was cut back by 3 bases and J by 2 bases. The CDR3 extends over 17 amino acids. The chain's CDR3 is CATSSGTGNRAGNTIYF. The CDR3 region has the DNA TGTGCCACCAGCAGCGGGACAGGGAACCGCGCTGGAAACACCATATATTTT.

This clone was observed a single time. CDR3 bases: TGTGCCAGTAGTGCCCGCCGGGGGTCCTACGAGCAGTACTTC. Protein product: CASSARRGSYEQYF. J is TRBJ2-7 and V is TRBV19, with D possibly being TRBD2 (6 bases). CDR1 is LNHDA and CDR2 is SQIVND in the germline V gene (reference sequence). This CDR3 is built from 14 residues. Trimming shortened V by 5 bases and J by 1 base, and 12 bases separated the two germline ends.

The genes are TRBV10-1 and TRBJ2-5; possibly TRBD1 for D (6 bases). The CDR3 runs to 14 residues. The ends were cut back, 6 bases at V and 5 bases at J, with 16 bases in the middle. Germline CDR1 is WNHNN and CDR2 is SYGVQD (reference sequence). CDR3 sequence: CASRGADKGETQYF. DNA for the CDR3: TGCGCCAGCAGGGGGGCAGACAAGGGGGAGACCCAGTACTTC.

CDR3 sequence: CASSLGTRRETQYF. The CDR3 nucleotides are TGTGCCAGCAGCTTGGGCACCAGGAGGGAGACCCAGTACTTC. This sequence joins TRBV5-4 and TRBJ2-5, with D possibly being TRBD2 (5 bases). This CDR3 is 14 amino acids long. Germline assignment: CDR1 SGHNT and CDR2 YYREEE (reference sequence). V shed 0 bases and J shed 5 bases, with 11 bases lying between them.

The genes are TRBV9 and TRBJ1-2; D unresolved. CDR3 length: 16 amino acids. The V gene lost 3 bases and the J gene lost 2 bases, with 17 bases spanning the gap. CDR1 and CDR2 from the germline V gene are SGDLS and YYNGEE. The CDR3 sequence: CASSAAVGQSNYGYTF. In nucleotides, the CDR3 is TGTGCCAGCAGCGCCGCTGTCGGTCAGAGCAACTATGGCTACACCTTC.

This sequence joins TRBV25-1 and TRBJ2-7; 7 bases are shared with TRBD2. The V gene's germline CDR1 is MGHDK and CDR2 SYGVNS. The trim removed 2 bases at V and 3 bases at J, leaving 4 bases unmatched. The CDR3 is 14 residues long. CDR3 loop: CASSEVGTNYEQYF. CDR3 in DNA: TGTGCCAGCAGTGAAGTGGGGACTAACTACGAGCAGTACTTC.

This clone was seen only once. The genes are TRBV12-5 and TRBJ1-2; possibly TRBD1 for D (6 bases). Germline CDR1 LGHNT, CDR2 FRNRAP. The CDR3 totals 14 residues. Trimming left V 5 bases short and J 4 bases short, with 14 bases between. In nucleotides, the CDR3 is TGTGCTAGTGGTCGATCCGGGACAATCTATGGCTACACCTTC. This codes for CASGRSGTIYGYTF.

The CDR3 reads CASSLRGSGAYYGYTF. CDR3 DNA: TGTGCCAGCAGCTTACGCGGAAGTGGGGCTTACTATGGCTACACCTTC. This chain links TRBV7-8 with TRBJ1-2; maybe TRBD1 (5 bases). The CDR3 is 16 amino acids. Trimming left V 2 bases short and J 3 bases short, with 16 bases between. From germline, CDR1 is SGHVS and CDR2 FQNEAQ.